Included here is one TCR beta chain sequence, with context. Antigen unknown. This record belongs to a study of cytomegalovirus exposure and HLA in healthy donors. Across the study: In a later analysis, the roughly 120 validation repertoires were reported to have used the same platform as the 600 to 700 first-cohort repertoires.

Sequencing used immunoSEQ multiplex PCR; TCRdb keeps in-frame clones, though not all of them. The sample holds under 75,000 clones, about 95% seen once. Study outcomes and limitations: It was reported that the classifier diagnosed cytomegalovirus status with high specificity and sensitivity in both the original and validation cohorts. Subsequent analysis revealed that first-cohort TCR clusters tended to co-occur in the approximately 120 validation repertoires.

This CDR3 spans 15 amino acids. Germline values: CDR1 SGHRS, CDR2 YFSETQ. The V and J ends lost 5 bases and 1 base respectively, with 16 bases between them. This clonotype originated in a woman aged 18-35 years in good health and CMV-seropositive. The V gene is TRBV5-1, the J gene TRBJ2-7, with D perhaps matching TRBD2 (7 bases). Sequenced sample: PBMCs. The CDR3 DNA reads as TGCGCCAGCAGTTATACCGGGGGGCGATCCTACGAGCAGTACTTC. Its protein is CASSYTGGRSYEQYF.